This TCR beta chain was observed in a study of T cell responses to AZD1222 COVID-19 vaccine. The study, taken as a whole, reports: Spike-specific TCR breadth and depth went up after people got two AZD1222 doses. Epitopes outside B.1.351 and B.1.1.7 mutated regions reportedly drew nearly half of spike TCRs.

CDR1 and CDR2 from the germline V gene are SEHNR and FQNEAQ (reference sequence). The CDR3 has 14 amino acids. Between the trimmed V and J ends, which lost 5 bases and 7 bases, there was a span of 14 bases. This clone has just one count. Its cognate antigen is unknown. Measured with immunoSEQ multiplex PCR; TCRdb has only the in-frame clones, and not every one. The sample shows roughly 180,000 clones, under 95% of them seen only once. The TCR comes from an adult who received the AZD1222 COVID-19 vaccine. This material consisted of peripheral blood, taken 28 days after the second AZD1222 dose. The rearrangement uses TRBV7-9 and TRBJ2-2, with D unclear. Here the CDR3 reads CASSVDGLGGELFF. The DNA for the CDR3 is TGTGCCAGCAGCGTAGACGGTTTGGGCGGGGAGCTGTTTTTT. The entire variable domain, with the rest obtained from reference TRBV7-9 and TRBJ2-2, is as follows: DTGVSQNPRHKITKRGQNVTFRCDPISEHNRLYWYRQTLGQGPEFLTYFQNEAQLEKSRLLSDRFSAERPKGSFSTLEIQRTEQGDSAMYLCASSVDGLGGELFFGEGSRLTVL.